Each of the 6 T cell receptor beta chains below was sequenced from the same sample in a study of blood T cell repertoires in COVID-19. Only in-frame clones appear in the TCRdb table, and some are missing; sequencing was by immunoSEQ multiplex PCR. The data hold roughly 320,000 clones, with roughly 90% observed a single time. Sequenced sample: PBMCs or T cells enriched from blood (not recorded which). These receptors were taken from a woman aged 30 to 39 who had been exposed to COVID-19.

V is TRBV28 and J is TRBJ1-1; tentative D call: TRBD1 (6 bases). With 5 bases removed from V and 7 bases from J, the gap between germline ends came to 14 bases. CDR3 length: 13 residues. In germline, CDR1 is MDHEN, CDR2 SYDVKM. For the CDR3, the DNA is TGTGCCAGCAGTCAAGGACAGACCCTTGAAGCTTTCTTT. Its translation is CASSQGQTLEAFF.

The rearrangement links TRBV28 to TRBJ1-2; a weak D match, TRBD1 (5 bases). The V and J ends lost 3 bases and 5 bases respectively, with 13 bases between them. The germline V gene has CDR1 MDHEN and CDR2 SYDVKM. The CDR3 has 14 residues. CDR3 sequence reads: CASSFSVRDYGYTF. The CDR3 DNA reads TGTGCCAGCAGTTTTTCCGTCAGGGATTATGGCTACACCTTC.

The chain has TRBV7-9 and TRBJ1-1, with D unclear. The V gene lost 1 base and the J gene lost 0 bases, with 15 bases spanning the gap. The CDR3 contains 17 residues. Germline V gives CDR1 SEHNR, CDR2 FQNEAQ (reference sequence). DNA of the CDR3: TGTGCCAGCAGCTTAGTAGGCGGCATTTTGATGAACACTGAAGCTTTCTTT. Its translation: CASSLVGGILMNTEAFF.

This chain joins TRBV14 and TRBJ1-2; 9 nucleotides align to TRBD1. Per the germline V gene, CDR1 is SGHDN and CDR2 is FVKESK. V shed 2 bases, J shed 2 bases, and the junction held 12 bases outside the gene matches. The CDR3 is made up of 18 amino acids. CDR3 in DNA: TGTGCCAGCAGCCAAACCGGGACAGGGCTATCCCGGAACTATGGCTACACCTTC. Its translation: CASSQTGTGLSRNYGYTF.

The gene calls are TRBV25-1 and TRBJ1-2; tentatively, D is TRBD1 (5 bases). In germline, CDR1 is MGHDK, CDR2 SYGVNS. The CDR3 covers 14 residues. Trimming took 7 bases from V and 4 from J, leaving 16 bases between them. The CDR3 reads CASNPSGRGYGYTF. The CDR3 DNA sequence: TGTGCCAGCAACCCTTCGGGTAGGGGCTATGGCTACACCTTC.

This clone was counted a single time. The V and J genes are TRBV18 and TRBJ2-7, with 7 bases identical to TRBD1. The germline CDR1 and CDR2 sequences are KGHSH and LQKENI. The trim removed 2 bases at V and 3 bases at J, leaving 7 bases unmatched. The CDR3 length is 15 residues. CDR3 in amino acids: CASSPKTGVNYEQYF. The CDR3 DNA sequence: TGTGCCAGCTCACCAAAAACAGGGGTCAACTACGAGCAGTACTTC.